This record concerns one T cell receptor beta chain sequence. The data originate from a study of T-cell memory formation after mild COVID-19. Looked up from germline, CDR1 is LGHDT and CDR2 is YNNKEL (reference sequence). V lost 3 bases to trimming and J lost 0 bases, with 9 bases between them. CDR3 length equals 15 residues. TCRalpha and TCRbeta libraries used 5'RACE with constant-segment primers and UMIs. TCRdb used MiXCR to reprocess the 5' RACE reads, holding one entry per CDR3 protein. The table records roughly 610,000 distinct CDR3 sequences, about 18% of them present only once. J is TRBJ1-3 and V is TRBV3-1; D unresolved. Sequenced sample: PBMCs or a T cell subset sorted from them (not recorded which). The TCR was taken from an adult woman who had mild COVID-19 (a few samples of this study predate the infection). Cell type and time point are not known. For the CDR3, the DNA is TGTGCCAGCAGCCATGGGGTGAACTCTGGAAACACCATATATTTT. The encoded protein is CASSHGVNSGNTIYF.